This T cell receptor beta chain was identified during a study of cytomegalovirus exposure and HLA in healthy donors. V was shortened by 4 bases and J by 11 bases, with 17 bases between the two germline ends. The CDR3 sequence is 13 residues long. Germline V gives CDR1 LGHNA, CDR2 YSLEER. The PCR had 60 Vbeta and 13 Jbeta primers. Clones were read by immunoSEQ multiplex PCR, and TCRdb kept only the in-frame ones, dropping some. This sample carries about 110,000 clones, 60% to 80% of them seen once, and the ten largest clones take roughly 2%. The sample comprised PBMCs. The chain joins TRBV4-3 to TRBJ2-5; D not resolved. This receptor was identified in a man aged 18-30 years in good health and CMV-seronegative. In DNA, the CDR3 is TGCGCCAGCAGCCGAGTCAGACGAGGAGAGCAGTACTTC. This sequence encodes CASSRVRRGEQYF.